This is a list of T cell receptor beta chains from one sample in a study of blood T cell repertoires in COVID-19. Repertoires were generated with immunoSEQ multiplex PCR, while TCRdb's copy carries only in-frame clones and drops some. This sample has about 180,000 clones, with roughly four fifths found just once. The sample was peripheral blood. The receptors here all came from a woman in her seventies with COVID-19, enrolled during active disease. Both conserved end residues are part of each CDR3. The order of the fields is clone size, J gene, V gene, D gene, CDR3 DNA, CDR3 protein. The D gene is left open where the match is weak. Part of the rows lack a size; the others show once, few, many or a class for expanded clones.

>NA|TRBJ1-4|TRBV2|NA
TGTGCCAGCAGTTCTGGACAGCGGACTAATGAAAAACTGTTTTTT
CASSSGQRTNEKLFF
>once|TRBJ2-1|TRBV10-3|TRBD2
TGTGCCATCACCTCTAGCGGGAGCCCCCCCAATGAGCAGTTCTTC
CAITSSGSPPNEQFF
>NA|TRBJ2-2|TRBV30|NA
TGTGCCTGGAGTAGCCAACCCTACGGGGAGCTGTTTTTT
CAWSSQPYGELFF
>NA|TRBJ2-7|TRBV5-6|TRBD1
TGTGCCAGCAGCCCCGGACAGGGGGTATACGAGCAGTACTTC
CASSPGQGVYEQYF
>once|TRBJ1-3|TRBV5-1|NA
TGCGCCAGCAGCTTGGGCCTATCTGGAAACACCATATATTTT
CASSLGLSGNTIYF
>NA|TRBJ1-2|TRBV5-1|TRBD1
TGCGCCAGCAGCTCCCGGACAGGGAACTATGGCTACACCTTC
CASSSRTGNYGYTF
>few|TRBJ2-7|TRBV18|TRBD1
TGTGCCAGCTCACCAGGCGGGACAGGACACGAGCAGTACTTC
CASSPGGTGHEQYF
>NA|TRBJ2-7|TRBV7-8|TRBD1
TGTGCCAGCAGCCCTACAGGGGGGGAGCAGTACTTC
CASSPTGGEQYF
>NA|TRBJ2-5|TRBV7-3|NA
TGTGCCAGCAGCTTAAACTCCGAAGAGACCCAGTACTTC
CASSLNSEETQYF
>NA|TRBJ1-1|TRBV7-2|NA
TGTGCCAGCACTTGGGGGGGGTACGAAGCTTTCTTT
CASTWGGYEAFF
>NA|TRBJ2-7|TRBV19|TRBD1
TGTGCCAGTAGTATGGGACAGGGGGTCCACGAGCAGTACTTC
CASSMGQGVHEQYF
>NA|TRBJ2-7|TRBV19|TRBD1
TGTGCCAGTAGTATAGCAGGGGGCTATTCCTACGAGCAGTACTTC
CASSIAGGYSYEQYF
>NA|TRBJ2-5|TRBV19|TRBD2
TGTGCCAGTAGTAGTGGATTGGTAGCGGGCCAAGAGACCCAGTACTTC
CASSSGLVAGQETQYF
>NA|TRBJ2-7|TRBV7-9|TRBD1
TGTGCCAGCAGCTTCGGTAGGGGGCTGGTGGAGCAGTACTTC
CASSFGRGLVEQYF
>NA|TRBJ1-2|TRBV28|TRBD1
TGTGCCAGCAGTTCGACAGGGTCGGGAGGCTACACCTTC
CASSSTGSGGYTF
>once|TRBJ1-6|TRBV27|NA
TGTGCCAGCAGTTCTCCCTTAATGACAGCGAATTCACCCCTCCACTTT
CASSSPLMTANSPLHF